The rows below give T cell receptor beta chains drawn from one sample of a study of T cell responses to AZD1222 COVID-19 vaccine. Here immunoSEQ multiplex PCR was the method, and the copy in TCRdb shows in-frame clones only, minus some. The sample includes tens of thousands of clones, over 85% seen only once; the top ten take 8.1%. This specimen consisted of peripheral blood, obtained on day 0 of AZD1222 vaccination. These receptors were collected from an adult in good health. Both conserved end residues are part of each CDR3. The D gene is left open where the match is weak. Rows give clone size only sometimes, using once, few, many, or a class for an expanded clone.

v_call: TRBV14; j_call: TRBJ1-1; clone_size: NA; d_call: NA; cdr3_aa: CASSHLGRGLTEAFF; cdr3_nt: TGTGCCAGCAGCCACCTTGGGCGGGGATTAACTGAAGCTTTCTTT
v_call: TRBV3-1/TRBV3-2; j_call: TRBJ1-5; clone_size: NA; d_call: NA; cdr3_aa: CASSQDRGSQPQHF; cdr3_nt: TGTGCCAGCAGCCAAGACAGGGGATCCCAGCCCCAGCATTTT
v_call: TRBV30; j_call: TRBJ2-7; clone_size: few; d_call: NA; cdr3_aa: CACTGAFLTEQYF; cdr3_nt: TGTGCCTGTACAGGTGCCTTTCTCACCGAGCAGTACTTC
v_call: TRBV4-1; j_call: TRBJ2-2; clone_size: once; d_call: NA; cdr3_aa: CASSQEKAGRLELFF; cdr3_nt: TGCGCCAGCAGCCAAGAGAAGGCAGGGAGGTTGGAGCTGTTTTTT
v_call: TRBV14; j_call: TRBJ2-1; clone_size: NA; d_call: NA; cdr3_aa: CASSLSLEQFF; cdr3_nt: TGTGCCAGCAGCCTATCTCTTGAGCAGTTCTTC
v_call: TRBV29-1; j_call: TRBJ1-1; clone_size: NA; d_call: NA; cdr3_aa: CSAPGGATEAFF; cdr3_nt: TGCAGCGCCCCTGGGGGGGCGACTGAAGCTTTCTTT
v_call: TRBV19; j_call: TRBJ1-1; clone_size: NA; d_call: TRBD1; cdr3_aa: CASKYEGASTEAFF; cdr3_nt: TGTGCCAGTAAGTACGAGGGGGCGAGCACTGAAGCTTTCTTT
v_call: TRBV19; j_call: TRBJ2-7; clone_size: NA; d_call: TRBD1; cdr3_aa: CASSTLSGQGYEQYF; cdr3_nt: TGTGCCAGTAGTACCCTTAGTGGACAGGGCTACGAGCAGTACTTC
v_call: TRBV9; j_call: TRBJ2-1; clone_size: NA; d_call: TRBD2; cdr3_aa: CASSVGSLAGVPTYNEQFF; cdr3_nt: TGTGCCAGCAGCGTAGGCTCGCTAGCGGGGGTACCCACCTACAATGAGCAGTTCTTC
v_call: TRBV5-1; j_call: TRBJ1-1; clone_size: NA; d_call: NA; cdr3_aa: CASSFWGAAEAFF; cdr3_nt: TGCGCCAGCAGCTTTTGGGGGGCCGCTGAAGCTTTCTTT
v_call: TRBV29-1; j_call: TRBJ1-2; clone_size: NA; d_call: NA; cdr3_aa: CSVVDSATNYGYTF; cdr3_nt: TGCAGCGTTGTGGACAGTGCAACTAACTATGGCTACACCTTC
v_call: TRBV7-8; j_call: TRBJ1-1; clone_size: NA; d_call: NA; cdr3_aa: CASSLSQFIPTEAFF; cdr3_nt: TGTGCCAGCAGCTTAAGCCAGTTCATTCCCACTGAAGCTTTCTTT
v_call: TRBV11-1; j_call: TRBJ1-3; clone_size: NA; d_call: TRBD1; cdr3_aa: CASSHDRGVLGNTIYF; cdr3_nt: TGTGCCAGCAGCCACGACAGGGGAGTACTTGGAAACACCATATATTTT
v_call: TRBV24-1; j_call: TRBJ2-3; clone_size: NA; d_call: TRBD1; cdr3_aa: CATSEPQGAKDTQYF; cdr3_nt: TGTGCCACCAGTGAGCCACAGGGGGCGAAAGATACGCAGTATTTT
v_call: TRBV5-1; j_call: TRBJ2-4; clone_size: once; d_call: NA; cdr3_aa: CASSPSRDAKNIQYF; cdr3_nt: TGCGCCAGCAGTCCTTCCCGGGATGCCAAAAACATTCAGTACTTC
v_call: TRBV6-5; j_call: TRBJ2-2; clone_size: NA; d_call: NA; cdr3_aa: CASTLTAVELFF; cdr3_nt: TGTGCCAGCACCTTGACTGCAGTGGAGCTGTTTTTT
v_call: TRBV6-5; j_call: TRBJ2-7; clone_size: NA; d_call: NA; cdr3_aa: CASSYSNGGSEQYF; cdr3_nt: TGTGCCAGCAGTTACTCGAATGGGGGCTCCGAGCAGTACTTC
v_call: TRBV27; j_call: TRBJ1-6; clone_size: NA; d_call: TRBD1; cdr3_aa: CASSSRQGGGSPLHF; cdr3_nt: TGTGCCAGCAGTTCGAGACAGGGTGGGGGTTCACCCCTCCACTTT
v_call: TRBV5-5; j_call: TRBJ2-7; clone_size: few; d_call: NA; cdr3_aa: CASSVGGPPYEQYF; cdr3_nt: TGTGCCAGCAGCGTCGGGGGCCCCCCCTACGAGCAGTACTTC
v_call: TRBV3-1/TRBV3-2; j_call: TRBJ2-7; clone_size: NA; d_call: TRBD1; cdr3_aa: CASSRQGGVDEQYF; cdr3_nt: TGTGCCAGCAGCCGACAGGGTGGAGTCGACGAGCAGTACTTC
v_call: TRBV2; j_call: TRBJ2-2; clone_size: NA; d_call: NA; cdr3_aa: CASRGAEPGELFF; cdr3_nt: TGTGCCAGCAGGGGGGCAGAGCCCGGGGAGCTGTTTTTT
v_call: TRBV9; j_call: TRBJ2-7; clone_size: once; d_call: NA; cdr3_aa: CASSVGGGGHEQYF; cdr3_nt: TGTGCCAGCAGCGTAGGGGGAGGGGGCCACGAGCAGTACTTC
v_call: TRBV28; j_call: TRBJ2-2; clone_size: NA; d_call: NA; cdr3_aa: CASRENTGELFF; cdr3_nt: TGTGCCAGCCGAGAGAACACCGGGGAGCTGTTTTTT
v_call: TRBV5-1; j_call: TRBJ2-3; clone_size: NA; d_call: TRBD1; cdr3_aa: CASSFLYRGRITDTQYF; cdr3_nt: TGCGCCAGCAGCTTTCTTTACAGGGGACGTATCACAGATACGCAGTATTTT
v_call: TRBV30; j_call: TRBJ1-4; clone_size: NA; d_call: NA; cdr3_aa: CAWSYGTEKLFF; cdr3_nt: TGTGCCTGGAGTTATGGAACGGAAAAACTGTTTTTT
v_call: TRBV2; j_call: TRBJ1-1; clone_size: NA; d_call: NA; cdr3_aa: CASSDDLGGKAFF; cdr3_nt: TGTGCCAGCAGTGATGACCTGGGTGGAAAAGCTTTCTTT
v_call: TRBV5-1; j_call: TRBJ1-1; clone_size: NA; d_call: NA; cdr3_aa: CASSRGAIEVTEAFF; cdr3_nt: TGCGCCAGCAGCCGCGGGGCTATAGAGGTCACTGAAGCTTTCTTT
v_call: TRBV7-2; j_call: TRBJ2-6; clone_size: NA; d_call: NA; cdr3_aa: CASSLRGANVLTF; cdr3_nt: TGTGCCAGCAGCTTACGGGGGGCCAACGTCCTGACTTTC
v_call: TRBV6-6; j_call: TRBJ1-4; clone_size: NA; d_call: NA; cdr3_aa: CASSLSGTQLLELFF; cdr3_nt: TGTGCCAGCAGTTTGTCCGGGACGCAATTGTTGGAACTGTTTTTT
v_call: TRBV12-5; j_call: TRBJ1-1; clone_size: NA; d_call: TRBD1; cdr3_aa: CASGFWAGGVGTEAFF; cdr3_nt: TGTGCTAGTGGTTTTTGGGCAGGGGGCGTGGGCACTGAAGCTTTCTTT
v_call: TRBV13; j_call: TRBJ2-7; clone_size: NA; d_call: NA; cdr3_aa: CANRPLGYEQYF; cdr3_nt: TGTGCCAACAGACCACTCGGCTACGAGCAGTACTTC
v_call: TRBV5-4; j_call: TRBJ1-2; clone_size: NA; d_call: TRBD1; cdr3_aa: CASSLGDRANYGYTF; cdr3_nt: TGTGCCAGCAGCTTGGGCGACAGGGCTAACTATGGCTACACCTTC
v_call: TRBV5-1; j_call: TRBJ1-2; clone_size: NA; d_call: TRBD1; cdr3_aa: CASSRGTGAEVDYGYTF; cdr3_nt: TGCGCCAGCAGCCGAGGGACAGGGGCGGAGGTTGACTATGGCTACACCTTC
v_call: TRBV5-6; j_call: TRBJ1-2; clone_size: NA; d_call: NA; cdr3_aa: CASSDPRGADYGYTF; cdr3_nt: TGTGCCAGCAGCGACCCGCGGGGCGCTGACTATGGCTACACCTTC
v_call: TRBV10-2; j_call: TRBJ1-1; clone_size: NA; d_call: NA; cdr3_aa: CAMMRGESTEAFF; cdr3_nt: TGCGCCATGATGAGGGGTGAATCCACTGAAGCTTTCTTT
v_call: TRBV3-1/TRBV3-2; j_call: TRBJ1-2; clone_size: NA; d_call: TRBD1; cdr3_aa: CASSQGLDRGFRYGYTF; cdr3_nt: TGTGCCAGCAGCCAAGGTCTCGACAGGGGATTTAGGTATGGCTACACCTTC
v_call: TRBV5-6; j_call: TRBJ1-3; clone_size: NA; d_call: NA; cdr3_aa: CASSLEWRAAGNTIYF; cdr3_nt: TGTGCCAGCAGCTTGGAGTGGAGGGCCGCTGGAAACACCATATATTTT
v_call: TRBV6-5; j_call: TRBJ1-2; clone_size: NA; d_call: NA; cdr3_aa: CASSYTPQGGGYTF; cdr3_nt: TGTGCCAGCAGTTACACGCCTCAGGGTGGGGGCTACACCTTC
v_call: TRBV5-1; j_call: TRBJ2-1; clone_size: NA; d_call: TRBD2; cdr3_aa: CASSLAPSGRPNEQFF; cdr3_nt: TGCGCCAGCAGCTTGGCCCCTAGCGGGAGACCGAATGAGCAGTTCTTC
v_call: TRBV19; j_call: TRBJ1-1; clone_size: NA; d_call: TRBD1; cdr3_aa: CASSAGTGPTEAFF; cdr3_nt: TGTGCCAGTAGTGCCGGGACAGGGCCCACTGAAGCTTTCTTT
v_call: TRBV5-4; j_call: TRBJ2-2; clone_size: NA; d_call: TRBD1; cdr3_aa: CASRPGQPNTGELFF; cdr3_nt: TGTGCCAGCAGGCCGGGACAGCCGAACACCGGGGAGCTGTTTTTT
v_call: TRBV5-6; j_call: TRBJ2-7; clone_size: NA; d_call: TRBD2; cdr3_aa: CASSPGTSSYEQYF; cdr3_nt: TGTGCCAGCAGCCCCGGGACTAGCTCCTACGAGCAGTACTTC
v_call: TRBV10-2; j_call: TRBJ1-2; clone_size: NA; d_call: NA; cdr3_aa: CASSEWPGNYGYTF; cdr3_nt: TGCGCCAGCAGTGAGTGGCCAGGGAACTATGGCTACACCTTC
v_call: TRBV5-5; j_call: TRBJ1-1; clone_size: NA; d_call: NA; cdr3_aa: CASSPDTEAFF; cdr3_nt: TGTGCCAGCAGCCCCGATACTGAAGCTTTCTTT
v_call: TRBV5-1; j_call: TRBJ1-2; clone_size: NA; d_call: NA; cdr3_aa: CASNPWAGSNYGYTF; cdr3_nt: TGCGCCAGCAATCCCTGGGCAGGATCCAACTATGGCTACACCTTC
v_call: TRBV9; j_call: TRBJ1-1; clone_size: NA; d_call: NA; cdr3_aa: CASSVDPGRYTEAFF; cdr3_nt: TGTGCCAGCAGCGTAGATCCAGGGAGGTACACTGAAGCTTTCTTT
v_call: TRBV4-3; j_call: TRBJ2-3; clone_size: NA; d_call: TRBD2; cdr3_aa: CASSQGGSRADTQYF; cdr3_nt: TGCGCCAGCAGCCAAGGCGGGAGTAGGGCAGATACGCAGTATTTT
v_call: TRBV27; j_call: TRBJ1-1; clone_size: NA; d_call: TRBD1; cdr3_aa: CASSGTVNTEAFF; cdr3_nt: TGTGCCAGCAGCGGGACAGTGAACACTGAAGCTTTCTTT
v_call: TRBV5-6; j_call: TRBJ1-6; clone_size: NA; d_call: TRBD1; cdr3_aa: CASSSTGQGARNSPLHF; cdr3_nt: TGTGCCAGCAGCTCTACCGGACAGGGGGCCCGTAATTCACCCCTCCACTTT
v_call: TRBV11-1; j_call: TRBJ1-1; clone_size: NA; d_call: NA; cdr3_aa: CASSLLKVTGTEAFF; cdr3_nt: TGTGCCAGCAGCTTGTTGAAGGTGACGGGGACTGAAGCTTTCTTT
v_call: TRBV2; j_call: TRBJ1-6; clone_size: NA; d_call: TRBD1; cdr3_aa: CAGQVSSYNSPLHF; cdr3_nt: TGTGCCGGACAGGTTAGCTCCTATAATTCACCCCTCCACTTT
v_call: TRBV27; j_call: TRBJ2-5; clone_size: NA; d_call: NA; cdr3_aa: CAPGRGPRGETQYF; cdr3_nt: TGTGCCCCGGGGCGGGGCCCCCGAGGAGAGACCCAGTACTTC
v_call: TRBV5-6; j_call: TRBJ2-5; clone_size: NA; d_call: TRBD2; cdr3_aa: CASSDTAGVRETQYF; cdr3_nt: TGTGCCAGCAGCGATACAGCGGGAGTAAGGGAGACCCAGTACTTC
v_call: TRBV7-9; j_call: TRBJ2-7; clone_size: NA; d_call: NA; cdr3_aa: CASSPGGYEQYF; cdr3_nt: TGTGCCAGCAGCCCGGGCGGCTACGAGCAGTACTTC
v_call: TRBV28; j_call: TRBJ2-2; clone_size: few; d_call: TRBD1; cdr3_aa: CASSSPGTVTGELFF; cdr3_nt: TGTGCCAGCAGTTCCCCCGGGACAGTTACCGGGGAGCTGTTTTTT
v_call: TRBV3-1/TRBV3-2; j_call: TRBJ2-2; clone_size: NA; d_call: TRBD2; cdr3_aa: CASSHRGAGELFF; cdr3_nt: TGTGCCAGCAGCCACCGGGGGGCCGGGGAGCTGTTTTTT
v_call: TRBV6-5; j_call: TRBJ2-5; clone_size: NA; d_call: NA; cdr3_aa: CASSYSNVPRGQYF; cdr3_nt: TGTGCCAGCAGTTACTCCAATGTCCCTAGGGGCCAGTACTTC